This section outlines one TCR beta chain sequence together with its context. The antigen is not known. The data originate from a study of T cells after yellow fever vaccination. Findings and caveats of the study: Abundant bulk-population clonotypes could contaminate the FACS-sorted repertoires.

The CDR3 spans 14 residues. Trimming at V came to 6 bases and at J to 1 base, leaving 4 bases not matched to a gene. CDR1 DFQATT and CDR2 SNEGSKA come from the germline V gene (reference sequence). By 5'RACE template switching, TCR cDNA was produced, with a universal primer site and UMIs added in the process. MiXCR was run by TCRdb on the 5' RACE reads, yielding one entry per CDR3 protein. The table has hundreds of thousands of distinct CDR3 sequences, around an eighth seen once; the top ten hold around 15%. The starting material was PBMCs, obtained on the day of the yellow fever booster vaccination. The chain employs TRBV20-1 and TRBJ2-1; 9 nucleotides align to TRBD2. The source of this sequence is a man aged 25 to 45 who received the YFV17D yellow fever vaccine. CDR3 bases: TGCAGTGCGGGCGGGAGGGCGTCCTACAATGAGCAGTTCTTC. Translation gives CSAGGRASYNEQFF.